The clone carrying this T cell receptor (beta chain) was counted many times. The antigen is not known. This entry belongs to a study of T cells in Graves' hyperthyroidism and ophthalmopathy. About the research overall: Before treatment of any kind, peripheral blood was taken at initial diagnosis. Overall study results and limits: The blood repertoire included most of the expanded thyroid clonotypes above 0.001.

PBMCs were derived from about 9.1 ml fresh peripheral blood. Amplification yielded TCR beta CDR3 regions, with RNA transcripts as the source. Primed by the HTBI set, a first-round RT-PCR was run on the TCR CDR3. TCRdb called the multiplex PCR reads again in MiXCR, with one record for every CDR3 protein. Among 700,000 to 850,000 distinct CDR3 sequences, roughly 32% were seen once, and the ten largest hold around 30%. CDR1 is SQVTM, CDR2 ANQGSEA, per germline. The CDR3 consists of 12 residues. After removal of 8 bases from V and 4 bases from J, the junction contained 7 bases not matched to a gene. The chain links TRBV29-1 to TRBJ1-2; 7 bases align to TRBD1. The clonotype originates from a woman aged 35 to 49 with Graves' hyperthyroidism. Specimen: blood. The CDR3 sequence: CSYSRGGYGYTF. The CDR3, as DNA: TGCAGCTATAGCAGGGGGGGCTATGGCTACACCTTC. The full variable domain, its missing parts supplied by reference TRBV29-1 and TRBJ1-2, is SAVISQKPSRDICQRGTSLTIQCQVDSQVTMMFWYRQQPGQSLTLIATANQGSEATYESGFVIDKFPISRPNLTFSTLTVSNMSPEDSSIYLCSYSRGGYGYTFGSGTRLTVV.